Following are 30 T cell receptor beta chains from one sample sequenced in a study of shared clonotypes between healthy human individuals. The protocol was immunoSEQ multiplex PCR, while the TCRdb copy is restricted to in-frame clones and leaves out a portion. The table lists about 960,000 clones, around three quarters of them singletons. Sequenced: memory CD4+ T cells sorted from blood. Subset in this sample: CD45RA-negative fraction. These receptors came from a young man in good health.

This chain uses TRBV5-1 with TRBJ2-3; D possibly matches TRBD1 or TRBD2 (5 bases each). The CDR3 extends over 15 amino acids. CDR1 and CDR2 from the germline V gene are SGHRS and YFSETQ. V lost 0 bases, J lost 2 bases, and 10 bases lay in between. CDR3: CASSLGGPPTDTQYF. In DNA, the CDR3 is TGCGCCAGCAGCTTGGGGGGACCACCCACAGATACGCAGTATTTT.

The chain couples TRBV4-2 to TRBJ1-6, with 11 bases that match TRBD1. The CDR3 is 17 amino acids. Per germline, CDR1 LGHNA and CDR2 YNFKEQ. The trim removed 5 bases at V and 9 bases at J, leaving 12 bases unmatched. The CDR3 loop is CASSSMRTGGLSSPLHF. In DNA form, the CDR3 reads TGTGCCAGCAGCTCGATGCGGACAGGGGGCCTCTCTTCACCCCTCCACTTT.

The chain couples TRBV7-9 to TRBJ1-4; D is ambiguous. This CDR3 is built from 15 residues. Germline CDR1 reads SEHNR; CDR2 reads FQNEAQ (reference sequence). The ends were cut back, 0 bases at V and 4 bases at J, with 9 bases in the middle. The CDR3 DNA reads TGTGCCAGCAGCTTAGCGAGGAACGGTAATGAAAAACTGTTTTTT. It is translated as CASSLARNGNEKLFF.

This clone came up once. The identical CDR3 is also encoded by other nucleotide sequences in the sample. The CDR3, as DNA: TGTGCCAGCAGCTTAGTGGGGGGGAGCTCTGGAAACACCATATATTTT. Protein product: CASSLVGGSSGNTIYF. The chain joins TRBV7-2 to TRBJ1-3; D might be TRBD1 (5 bases). Germline CDR1 reads SGHTA; CDR2 reads FQGNSA. The CDR3 covers 16 residues. V gave up 1 base and J gave up 0 bases, with 10 bases separating them.

In its sample, this clone was seen once. The genes are TRBV7-9 and TRBJ2-7, with unresolved D. Trimming removed 6 bases at V and 0 bases at J, with 12 bases between. The CDR3 spans 14 residues. Germline lookup yields CDR1 SEHNR and CDR2 FQNEAQ (reference sequence). The CDR3 region is CASSLDTSSYEQYF. The CDR3 nucleotides read TGTGCCAGCAGTCTCGACACGTCCTCCTACGAGCAGTACTTC.

This clone was counted between two and nine times. This chain uses TRBV12-1 with TRBJ2-3. TRBV12-1 is given as a pseudogene. This CDR3 has 12 amino acids. The CDR3 bases are TGTGCCAGCAGCTCGTCCTGGGATACGCAGTATTTT. This translates into CASSSSWDTQYF.

J is TRBJ2-7 and V is TRBV7-9; D assignment may be TRBD1 or TRBD2 (5 bases each). CDR3 length: 13 residues. The V gene lost 1 base and the J gene lost 6 bases, with 10 bases spanning the gap. The V gene's germline CDR1 is SEHNR and CDR2 FQNEAQ (reference sequence). CDR3 in DNA: TGTGCCAGCAGCTTAGGGGGGACCTTCGAGCAGTACTTC. Translating gives CASSLGGTFEQYF. Looking up the rest from reference TRBV7-9 and TRBJ2-7 gives the full variable domain: DTGVSQNPRHKITKRGQNVTFRCDPISEHNRLYWYRQTLGQGPEFLTYFQNEAQLEKSRLLSDRFSAERPKGSFSTLEIQRTEQGDSAMYLCASSLGGTFEQYFGPGTRLTVT.

This clone has just one count. The J gene is TRBJ2-5, the V gene TRBV19, with TRBD2 identical over 9 bases. Trimming at V came to 8 bases and at J to 5 bases, leaving 12 bases not matched to a gene. The germline V gene has CDR1 LNHDA and CDR2 SQIVND (reference sequence). This CDR3 spans 15 amino acids. The chain's CDR3 is CASGGKAGGSETQYF. DNA of the CDR3: TGTGCCAGTGGGGGGAAAGCGGGAGGTTCGGAGACCCAGTACTTC.

J is TRBJ1-5 and V is TRBV10-3; D unresolved. Trimming removed 0 bases from V and 4 bases from J, with 10 bases in between. The CDR3 is made up of 15 amino acids. The V gene's germline CDR1 is ENHRY and CDR2 SYGVKD. CDR3 bases: TGTGCCATCAGTGAGTCCTTCACTACAAATCAGCCCCAGCATTTT. Translated, it gives CAISESFTTNQPQHF.

This chain joins TRBV9 and TRBJ2-7, with TRBD2 matching over 9 bases. V shed 4 bases and J 5 bases; nucleotides not matched to a gene: 10. The CDR3 is 15 amino acids. Germline loops: CDR1 SGDLS, CDR2 YYNGEE. The CDR3 loop is CASSPGTSSLDEQYF. CDR3 bases: TGTGCCAGCAGCCCCGGGACTAGCAGTCTGGACGAGCAGTACTTC.

Only a few counts were recorded for this clone. The chain is built from TRBV7-2 and TRBJ2-5, with TRBD2 matching 9 bases. The junction had 10 bases not matched to a gene; V was cut back by 3 bases and J by 5 bases. The CDR3 contains 16 residues. CDR1 and CDR2 (germline): SGHTA, FQGNSA. This CDR3 is CASSFSQRGAWETQYF. The CDR3 DNA reads TGTGCCAGCAGCTTTTCCCAGCGGGGGGCATGGGAGACCCAGTACTTC.

The chain uses TRBV2 and TRBJ2-1, with D perhaps matching TRBD2 (5 bases). V lost 4 bases and J lost 12, with 16 bases in between. Germline-derived CDR1 and CDR2 are SNHLY and FYNNEI. This CDR3 region has 13 residues. The CDR3 protein is CASSGERGTWQFF. In DNA, the CDR3 is TGTGCCAGCAGTGGGGAACGGGGTACCTGGCAGTTCTTC. Full variable domain (rest looked up from reference TRBV2 and TRBJ2-1): EPEVTQTPSHQVTQMGQEVILRCVPISNHLYFYWYRQILGQKVEFLVSFYNNEISEKSEIFDDQFSVERPDGSNFTLKIRSTKLEDSAMYFCASSGERGTWQFFGPGTRLTVL.

This clone has just one count. The rearrangement links TRBV6-5 to TRBJ2-4; 8 bases are a match to TRBD2. The J segment lost 1 base and the V segment lost 6 bases, leaving 5 bases of the junction unmatched. The CDR3 contains 15 residues. CDR1 and CDR2 from the germline V gene are MNHEY and SVGAGI. This CDR3 reads CASSPGGLAKNIQYF. The CDR3 region has the DNA TGTGCCAGCAGCCCGGGGGGGCTGGCCAAAAACATTCAGTACTTC.

The V call is TRBV7-2, the J call TRBJ2-7; tentatively, D is TRBD2 (5 bases). Germline loops: CDR1 SGHTA, CDR2 FQGNSA. This CDR3 has 12 amino acids. Deletions cut 3 bases from V and 7 bases from J, with 10 bases between. CDR3 bases: TGTGCCAGCAGCTTTTCGGGGTGGGAGCAGTACTTC. Its translation is CASSFSGWEQYF.

In the case of this clone: One base away lies a much larger clone, so this may be a sequencing read error. The same CDR3 can be traced to other DNA sequences in this sample. The chain has TRBV7-6 and TRBJ1-1; no reliable D call. Germline CDR1 reads SGHVS; CDR2 reads FNYEAQ. The CDR3 runs 13 residues. V dropped 1 base and J dropped 1 base, with 4 bases sitting between them. The CDR3 sequence is CASSLGENTEAFF. The DNA of the CDR3 is TGTGCCAGCAGCTTAGGGGAGAACACTGAAGCTTTCTTT.

This chain uses TRBV19 with TRBJ1-2; D gene uncertain. The V gene lost 7 bases and the J gene lost 5 bases, with 17 bases spanning the gap. Germline assignment: CDR1 LNHDA and CDR2 SQIVND (reference sequence). The length of the CDR3 is 14 residues. CDR3 in amino acids: CASMAPSRRYGYTF. The CDR3 coding sequence is TGTGCCAGTATGGCCCCGTCCCGCAGATATGGCTACACCTTC.

The CDR3 coding sequence is TGTGCCAGCAGGAGCGGACGGTACTCTGGAAACACCATATATTTT. As protein: CASRSGRYSGNTIYF. The V gene is TRBV28, the J gene TRBJ1-3; D is undetermined. The V end lost 6 bases, the J end lost 0 bases, and 12 bases lay between the germline ends. The CDR3 is 15 residues long. The germline gives CDR1 MDHEN, CDR2 SYDVKM.

The chain links TRBV6-1 to TRBJ2-6; perhaps D is TRBD1 or TRBD2 (5 bases each). The germline V and J ends were trimmed by 1 base and 0 bases, with 10 bases remaining between them. The CDR3 totals 17 residues. The V gene's germline CDR1 is MNHNS and CDR2 SASEGT. CDR3 nucleotides: TGTGCCAGCAGTGAAGGGGGGTGGGACTCTGGGGCCAACGTCCTGACTTTC. This sequence encodes CASSEGGWDSGANVLTF.

The chain is built from TRBV15 and TRBJ1-5, with D unclear. CDR3 length: 15 amino acids. Looked up from germline, CDR1 is LNHNV and CDR2 is YYDKDF (reference sequence). V dropped 5 bases and J dropped 0 bases, with 11 bases sitting between them. The CDR3 loop reads CATSPRIHSNQPQHF. The DNA of the CDR3 is TGTGCCACCAGCCCACGGATACATAGCAATCAGCCCCAGCATTTT.

V gene TRBV14 combines with J gene TRBJ1-2; 8 bases are a match to TRBD1. J lost 3 bases, V lost 4 bases, and 4 bases had no gene match. Germline CDR1 is SGHDN and CDR2 is FVKESK. The CDR3 spans 14 residues. The chain's CDR3 is CASSRGQGHYGYTF. The CDR3 DNA reads TGTGCCAGCAGCCGAGGACAGGGACACTATGGCTACACCTTC.

Here the CDR3 DNA reads TGTGCCAGCAGGGGTACAGAGGGAATTCAGTACTTC. It codes for CASRGTEGIQYF. The J gene is TRBJ2-4, the V gene TRBV25-1, with D possibly TRBD2 on 5 matching bases. Trimming took 6 bases from V and 10 from J, leaving 13 bases between them. Germline V lookup: CDR1 MGHDK, CDR2 SYGVNS. The CDR3 runs 12 residues.

The chain recombines TRBV5-1 with TRBJ1-2; a weak D match, TRBD1 (5 bases). Germline assignment: CDR1 SGHRS and CDR2 YFSETQ. This CDR3 spans 14 amino acids. V lost 4 bases to trimming and J lost 2 bases, with 12 bases between them. CDR3 residues: CASSPTASNYGYTF. In DNA, the CDR3 is TGCGCCAGCAGCCCGACAGCCTCCAACTATGGCTACACCTTC.

This chain joins TRBV7-9 and TRBJ1-1; perhaps TRBD1 as D (5 bases). Germline V CDR1 and CDR2: SEHNR, FQNEAQ (reference sequence). The CDR3 is 14 amino acids. V was shortened by 1 base and J by 6 bases, with 12 bases between the two germline ends. The CDR3 nucleotides are TGTGCCAGCAGCTTAGTCGGGGGGGAGTCTGAAGCTTTCTTT. It is translated as CASSLVGGESEAFF.

This chain connects TRBV5-6 to TRBJ1-2, with D possibly being TRBD1 (5 bases). The CDR3 loop spans 19 amino acids. The V end lost 3 bases, the J end lost 5 bases, and 29 bases lay between the germline ends. Germline V gene lookup returns CDR1 SGHDT and CDR2 YYEEEE. CDR3 region: CASSSMDGIGRQGPYGYTF. The CDR3 DNA sequence: TGTGCCAGCAGCTCGATGGATGGGATTGGGCGGCAGGGCCCATATGGCTACACCTTC.

This clone appeared a few times. The genes are TRBV11-2 and TRBJ2-3, with TRBD2 matching over 7 bases. CDR1 is SGHAT and CDR2 is FQNNGV in the germline V gene. V was clipped by 4 bases and J by 2 bases; unmatched bases: 12. The CDR3 loop spans 17 amino acids. The CDR3 sequence: CASSSTRLAVLTDTQYF. In DNA form, the CDR3 reads TGTGCCAGCAGCTCTACGAGACTAGCAGTTCTCACAGATACGCAGTATTTT.

This chain connects TRBV11-2 to TRBJ1-3; possible D gene TRBD1, 5 bases. Per the germline V gene, CDR1 is SGHAT and CDR2 is FQNNGV. The germline V and J ends were trimmed by 4 bases and 4 bases, with 14 bases remaining between them. The length of the CDR3 is 15 residues. CDR3 protein: CASSSGTNAGNTIYF. The CDR3 DNA is TGTGCCAGCAGCTCCGGGACGAATGCCGGAAACACCATATATTTT.

This chain's CDR3 is CASSSNRLKNEQYF. The CDR3 DNA reads as TGTGCCAGCAGTTCTAACCGGCTCAAGAACGAGCAGTACTTC. This chain links TRBV7-9 with TRBJ2-7; D is ambiguous. Per the germline V gene, CDR1 is SEHNR and CDR2 is FQNEAQ (reference sequence). The V and J ends lost 6 bases and 5 bases respectively, with 17 bases between them. The CDR3 spans 14 residues. The variable domain in full, completed from reference TRBV7-9 and TRBJ2-7, reads DTGVSQNPRHKITKRGQNVTFRCDPISEHNRLYWYRQTLGQGPEFLTYFQNEAQLEKSRLLSDRFSAERPKGSFSTLEIQRTEQGDSAMYLCASSSNRLKNEQYFGPGTRLTVT.

The chain has TRBV11-2 and TRBJ2-5; weak D call: TRBD2 (6 bases). The CDR3 consists of 16 residues. V lost 5 bases to trimming and J lost 5 bases, with 21 bases between them. The germline gives CDR1 SGHAT, CDR2 FQNNGV. CDR3 amino acids: CASSPTGLARLETQYF. The DNA for the CDR3 is TGTGCCAGCAGCCCAACCGGGCTAGCGAGGTTGGAGACCCAGTACTTC.

This clone has more than one count but fewer than ten. This chain connects TRBV30 to TRBJ1-1; D gene ambiguous. The CDR3 is 13 amino acids. CDR1 and CDR2 from the germline V gene are GTSNPN and SVGIG (reference sequence). V shed 0 bases and J shed 5 bases, with 10 bases lying between them. In nucleotides, the CDR3 is TGTGCCTGGAGTGTGTGGGGAAGGACTGAAGCTTTCTTT. It is translated as CAWSVWGRTEAFF.

The rearrangement uses TRBV10-3 and TRBJ1-4; unclear D gene. CDR3 length: 13 amino acids. Germline-derived CDR1 and CDR2 are ENHRY and SYGVKD. V lost 9 bases, J lost 0 bases, and 8 bases lay in between. The chain's CDR3 is CAISPSTNEKLFF. As DNA, the CDR3 is TGTGCCATTTCTCCGTCAACTAATGAAAAACTGTTTTTT.